This note documents a single T cell receptor beta chain sequence. This entry is derived from a study of PD-1 blockade in classical Hodgkin lymphoma. Autologous stem cell transplantation was followed by relapse in every patient, and brentuximab vedotin exposure varied. Germline assignment: CDR1 ENHRY and CDR2 SYGVKD. CDR3 length: 12 amino acids. V lost 3 bases and J lost 9, with 9 bases in between. The repertoire was sequenced with immunoSEQ multiplex PCR; TCRdb's copy has only in-frame clones and lacks some. The sample lists under 80,000 clones; 65% to 75% were seen once. The chain combines TRBV10-3 with TRBJ2-1; tentatively, D is TRBD1 (5 bases). The receptor was isolated from a human donor with classical Hodgkin lymphoma. The specimen comprised peripheral blood mononuclear cells (PBMCs), sampled before the second cycle of nivolumab. The CDR3 reads CAISERGGEQFF. The CDR3, as DNA: TGTGCCATCAGTGAAAGGGGTGGTGAGCAGTTCTTC.